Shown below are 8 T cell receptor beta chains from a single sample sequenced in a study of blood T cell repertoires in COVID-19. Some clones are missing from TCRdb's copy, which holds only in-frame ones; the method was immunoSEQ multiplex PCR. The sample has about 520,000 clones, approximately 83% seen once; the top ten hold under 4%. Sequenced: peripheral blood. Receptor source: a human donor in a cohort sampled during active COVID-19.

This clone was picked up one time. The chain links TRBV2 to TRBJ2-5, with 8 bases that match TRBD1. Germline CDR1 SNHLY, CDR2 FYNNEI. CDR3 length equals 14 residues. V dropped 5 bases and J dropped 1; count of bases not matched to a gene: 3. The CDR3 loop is CASSSGQGQETQYF. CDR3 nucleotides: TGTGCCAGCAGTTCCGGACAGGGCCAAGAGACCCAGTACTTC.

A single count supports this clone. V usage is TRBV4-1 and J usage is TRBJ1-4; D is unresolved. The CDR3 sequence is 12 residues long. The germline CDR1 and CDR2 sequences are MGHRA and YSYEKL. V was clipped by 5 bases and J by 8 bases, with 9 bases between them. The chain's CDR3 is CASSSKREKLFF. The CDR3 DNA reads TGCGCCAGCAGCTCCAAACGGGAAAAACTGTTTTTT.

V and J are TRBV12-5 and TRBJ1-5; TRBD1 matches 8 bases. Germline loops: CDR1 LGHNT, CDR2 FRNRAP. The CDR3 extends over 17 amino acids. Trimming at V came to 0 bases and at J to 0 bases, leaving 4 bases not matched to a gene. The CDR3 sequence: CASGLVLQGDSNQPQHF. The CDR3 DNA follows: TGTGCTAGTGGTTTGGTCCTACAGGGGGATAGCAATCAGCCCCAGCATTTT.

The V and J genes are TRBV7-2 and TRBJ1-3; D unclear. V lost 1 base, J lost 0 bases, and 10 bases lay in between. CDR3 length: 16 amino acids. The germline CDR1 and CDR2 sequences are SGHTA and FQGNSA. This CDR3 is CASSLVAGSSGNTIYF. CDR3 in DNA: TGTGCCAGCAGCTTAGTAGCCGGGAGCTCTGGAAACACCATATATTTT.

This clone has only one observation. The CDR3 nucleotides read TGTGCCAGCAGCCAGGCCGCAGGGACTAGGGGCACAGATACGCAGTATTTT. Residues: CASSQAAGTRGTDTQYF. This sequence joins TRBV4-2 and TRBJ2-3, with 8 bases aligning to TRBD2. In germline, CDR1 is LGHNA, CDR2 YNFKEQ. The CDR3 is made up of 17 amino acids. The V segment lost 3 bases and the J segment 1 base; nucleotides outside the gene matches: 9.

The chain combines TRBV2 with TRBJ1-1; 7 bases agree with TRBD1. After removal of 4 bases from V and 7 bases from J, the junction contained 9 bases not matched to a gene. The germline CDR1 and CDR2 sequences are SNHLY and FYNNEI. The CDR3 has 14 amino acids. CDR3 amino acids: CASSVLQGTDEAFF. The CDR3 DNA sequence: TGTGCCAGCAGTGTATTACAGGGGACCGATGAAGCTTTCTTT.

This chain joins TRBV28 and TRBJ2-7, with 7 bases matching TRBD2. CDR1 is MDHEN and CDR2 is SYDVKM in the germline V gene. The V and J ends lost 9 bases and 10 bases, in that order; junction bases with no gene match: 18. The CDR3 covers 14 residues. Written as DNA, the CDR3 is TGTGCCAGTGGGGAGGGCCTCATTCAGACCGTTCAGTACTTC. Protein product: CASGEGLIQTVQYF.

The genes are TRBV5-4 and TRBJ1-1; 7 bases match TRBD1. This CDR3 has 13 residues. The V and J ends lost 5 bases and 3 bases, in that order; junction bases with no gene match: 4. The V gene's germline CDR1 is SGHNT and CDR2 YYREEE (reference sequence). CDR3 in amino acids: CASSWDRHTEAFF. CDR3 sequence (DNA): TGTGCCAGCAGTTGGGACAGACACACTGAAGCTTTCTTT.